These 2 T cell receptor beta chains share one sample of origin, sequenced in a study of beta chain features in type 1 diabetes. All of the isolated RNA was reverse transcribed, so expressed TCRB transcripts were sequenced. Libraries were prepared by immunoSEQ multiplex PCR; TCRdb keeps only in-frame clonotypes and omits some of them. The data hold just under 150,000 clones, with 8.5% to 12% observed a single time. Sequenced sample: naive CD4+ T cells from blood. All receptors come from a man aged 18 to 30 in good health.

The sample holds a few counts of this clone. The rearrangement uses TRBV6-5 and TRBJ2-2, with D possibly being TRBD1 (5 bases). The CDR3 loop spans 13 amino acids. Germline V CDR1 and CDR2: MNHEY, SVGAGI. V was cut by 7 bases and J by 7 bases, with 13 bases left in between. DNA for the CDR3: TGTGCCAGCAACGTATTAAGGGGCGGGGAGCTGTTTTTT. Its protein is CASNVLRGGELFF.

This clone was seen more than once but under ten times. This chain uses TRBV19 with TRBJ1-5, with 10 bases identical to TRBD1. With 5 bases clipped from V and 6 bases from J, the junction kept 4 bases outside the gene matches. Germline V lookup: CDR1 LNHDA, CDR2 SQIVND (reference sequence). This CDR3 is 14 amino acids long. Here the CDR3 reads CASSPGTGVQPQHF. CDR3 DNA: TGTGCCAGTAGTCCAGGGACAGGGGTTCAGCCCCAGCATTTT.